The 8 T cell receptor beta chains below come from one sample, sequenced in a study of cytomegalovirus exposure and HLA in healthy donors (dated by TCRdb to the late 2010s). Library prep was done by the immunoSEQ multiplex PCR assay. For the multiplex PCR, a mixture combining 60 forward primers for TCR Vbeta segments and 13 reverse primers for TCR Jbeta segments was used. TCRdb mirrors the immuneACCESS table, restricted to in-frame sequences. Some clones are absent from its copies; in checked studies, under half trace to an unresolved V gene, and the reason for the others is unknown. This sample gives roughly 48,000 clones in total; around 70% of them show up just once. Together, the top ten hold 2.5% to 3% of the sample. Sequencing input: PBMCs. These receptors were obtained from a man younger than 35 in good health and CMV-seronegative.

The rearrangement uses TRBV14 and TRBJ1-2; D uncertain. CDR1 and CDR2 from the germline V gene are SGHDN and FVKESK. Trimming took off 2 bases at V and 4 bases at J, with 14 bases between the two ends. CDR3 length: 15 residues. The DNA of the CDR3 is TGTGCCAGCAGCCAAATCGGCAGGTCCTTCTATGGCTACACCTTC. It is translated as CASSQIGRSFYGYTF.

This clone was observed a few times. The chain uses TRBV7-2 and TRBJ2-1; a possible D gene is TRBD1 (6 bases). Germline CDR1 is SGHTA and CDR2 is FQGNSA. The CDR3 has 16 residues. V was clipped by 3 bases and J by 0 bases, with 12 bases between them. The CDR3 DNA reads TGTGCCAGCAGCTTCCAGGGGACCCTCTCCTACAATGAGCAGTTCTTC. It yields the protein CASSFQGTLSYNEQFF.

The chain employs TRBV4-2 and TRBJ1-1; possibly TRBD1 for D (6 bases). The CDR3 extends over 16 amino acids. The ends were cut back, 0 bases at V and 5 bases at J, with 16 bases in the middle. Per the germline V gene, CDR1 is LGHNA and CDR2 is YNFKEQ. CDR3 sequence reads: CASSQDKGDTGTEAFF. The CDR3, as DNA: TGTGCCAGCAGCCAAGATAAGGGGGATACAGGGACTGAAGCTTTCTTT.

This chain joins TRBV29-1 and TRBJ2-5; D ambiguous. The CDR3 extends over 12 amino acids. Germline CDR1 reads SQVTM; CDR2 reads ANQGSEA. Trimming pared 7 bases from V and 2 bases from J, leaving 11 bases between. CDR3 nucleotides: TGCAGCGCATCGGCAGGACAAGAGACCCAGTACTTC. The encoded protein is CSASAGQETQYF. Using reference TRBV29-1 and TRBJ2-5 for the parts outside the CDR3, the full variable domain is SAVISQKPSRDICQRGTSLTIQCQVDSQVTMMFWYRQQPGQSLTLIATANQGSEATYESGFVIDKFPISRPNLTFSTLTVSNMSPEDSSIYLCSASAGQETQYFGPGTRLLVL.

The rearrangement links TRBV29-1 to TRBJ2-3; D is uncertain. Per the germline V gene, CDR1 is SQVTM and CDR2 is ANQGSEA. This CDR3 region has 12 residues. V lost 3 bases and J lost 0, with 4 bases in between. DNA for the CDR3: TGCAGCGTTGATCCTAGCACAGATACGCAGTATTTT. Encoded protein: CSVDPSTDTQYF.

The CDR3 DNA reads TGTGCCAGCAGTGACCCCCCGGGACTGAATTCCTACGAGCAGTACTTC. This sequence encodes CASSDPPGLNSYEQYF. This chain connects TRBV25-1 to TRBJ2-7, with D perhaps TRBD2 (6 bases). Trimming took 3 bases from V and 1 from J, leaving 16 bases between them. Looked up from germline, CDR1 is MGHDK and CDR2 is SYGVNS. The CDR3 covers 16 residues.

This clone has more than one count but fewer than ten. The V and J genes are TRBV18 and TRBJ1-1, with a tentative D call TRBD1 (5 bases). Deletions cut 8 bases from V and 1 base from J, with 11 bases between. Germline loops: CDR1 KGHSH, CDR2 LQKENI. The CDR3 runs 13 residues. The CDR3 DNA sequence: TGTGCCAGCGACCTTGGGGCGAACACTGAAGCTTTCTTT. Translating gives CASDLGANTEAFF.

This clone showed up just once. The rearrangement links TRBV7-6 to TRBJ2-7; tentatively, D is TRBD1 (6 bases). CDR3 length: 16 amino acids. Trimming shortened V by 1 base and J by 1 base, and 14 bases separated the two germline ends. Germline-derived CDR1 and CDR2 are SGHVS and FNYEAQ. The CDR3 sequence is CASSLGSRGESYEQYF. In nucleotides, the CDR3 is TGTGCCAGCAGCTTAGGGTCCAGGGGCGAGTCCTACGAGCAGTACTTC.